The TCR beta chain described here comes from a study of blood T cell repertoires in COVID-19 (dated by TCRdb to the early 2020s). For the study in its entirety: Collaborator samples came from the United States, Italy and Spain and covered acute and convalescent phases of COVID-19. The prospective study material was composed of cDNA or gDNA derived from T cells, B-cell-depleted T cells, or PBMCs. The dataset comprised deeply sampled blood TCRbeta repertoires from subjects exposed to, actively infected with, or recovered from COVID-19. The repertoires were released in a freely available public database meant as a resource for research on the immune response to SARS-CoV-2. The samples were drawn from two sources: the first 160 participants of the ongoing ImmuneRACE study, and about 1,300 subjects contributed by 6 global collaborators. Nearly every sample came with metadata listing a de-identified subject ID, COVID-19 status, age in years and sex. HLA class I and class II types, where available, came from metadata supplied by the sample provider rather than from assay-based typing.

This clone was observed a single time. Which antigen it targets is not known. The record has no base qualities; no much larger clone is one base away. The immunoSEQ Assay, a bias-controlled multiplex PCR, was used to amplify TCRbeta CDR3 regions from genomic DNA. Per the original workflow: Nucleated cell counts per sample were estimated from amplification of reference gene primers within the assay. To quantify the absolute abundance of each unique TCRbeta CDR3 rearrangement, sequence reads were collapsed and filtered. Productive Simpson clonality was computed per sample as the square root of Simpson's diversity index over productive rearrangements. TCRdb took this table from immuneACCESS and kept in-frame rearrangements with V and J called. Such tables lack part of the clones; where checked against another copy, unresolved V genes explain under half of the gap, and the rest is unexplained. That table furnishes V, J and clone size, whereas the DNA furnished D and trimming. The sample table lists about 170,000 clones, about 86% of them with a count of one. Roughly 18% of the sample is in the top ten clones.

A second Seattle source provided samples from volunteer blood donors who had recovered from COVID-19. The collaborating institutions used their own protocols to collect whole blood in K2EDTA tubes. For TCRbeta analysis, collaborator samples were shipped as frozen whole blood, as isolated PBMCs, or as DNA extracted from either sample type. Findings and caveats that apply to the study as a whole: Clinical and demographic metadata were provided uncurated, with the amount varying by source and participant.

The CDR3 runs 15 residues from the cysteine to the phenylalanine. Only CDR3 DNA remains: 45 bases, in frame from the first base. V is cut by 6 bases and J by 5 bases, and the space between the germline ends is 18 bases. The germline V gene provides CDR1 SGDLS and CDR2 YYNGEE. This receptor was obtained from a woman between 65 and 79 years old who had recovered from COVID-19. This receptor chain uses TRBV9 and TRBJ2-1; 6 matching bases give a weak D call of TRBD2. The sequenced sample consisted of peripheral blood. The CDR3 is CASTPQAGNNNEQFF. In nucleotide form, the sequence is TGTGCCAGCACCCCCCAGGCGGGAAATAACAATGAGCAGTTCTTC.